Listed here are 7 T cell receptor beta chains from one sample, sequenced in a study of T-cell reconstitution after alpha-beta-depleted transplantation in children. A library of TCRbeta sequences, prepared with unique molecular identifiers, was generated. One entry per CDR3 protein, called by TCRdb with MiXCR from the PCR reads. The sample records about 640,000 distinct CDR3 sequences, 16% being singletons. Sequencing used PBMCs from the stem cell graft donor, obtained from the stem cell graft. These receptors originate from a human donor who donated a stem cell graft to a child with acute myeloid leukemia.

This clonotype was found a few times. V gene TRBV12-3 or TRBV12-4 combines with J gene TRBJ2-3; possibly TRBD1 or TRBD2 for D (5 bases each). The V end was cut by 7 bases, the J end by 7 bases, with 9 bases between. The CDR3 spans 11 residues. The CDR3 region is CASNRGHTQYF. The CDR3 DNA reads as TGTGCCAGCAACCGGGGCCATACGCAGTATTTT.

The CDR3 protein is CASSLDVRVTYEQYF. CDR3 nucleotide sequence: TGCGCCAGCAGCTTGGATGTCAGGGTTACCTACGAGCAGTACTTC. This rearrangement joins TRBV5-1 to TRBJ2-7; D possibly corresponds to TRBD1 (5 bases). Germline V gene data show CDR1 as SGHRS and CDR2 as YFSETQ. CDR3 size: 15 residues. The germline V and J ends were trimmed by 0 bases and 2 bases, with 12 bases remaining between them.

This clonotype was recorded at least ten times. The V gene is TRBV20-1, the J gene TRBJ2-7; tentative D call: TRBD2 (5 bases). Per the germline V gene, CDR1 is DFQATT and CDR2 is SNEGSKA (reference sequence). The CDR3 sequence is 11 residues long. Trimming pared 1 base from V and 6 bases from J, leaving 7 bases between. In DNA, the CDR3 is TGCAGTGCTAGAGGAGGGCCCGAGCAGTACTTC. Translated, it gives CSARGGPEQYF.

This clonotype has just a few counts. V is TRBV7-9 and J is TRBJ2-7, with 9 bases that match TRBD1. In germline, CDR1 is SEHNR, CDR2 FQNEAQ (reference sequence). The V and J ends lost 6 bases and 4 bases, in that order; junction bases with no gene match: 7. CDR3 size: 14 residues. In DNA, the CDR3 is TGTGCCAGCAGGTTCGGGACAGGGTATTACGAGCAGTACTTC. Its translation: CASRFGTGYYEQYF.

This clonotype was observed at least ten times. The chain joins TRBV20-1 to TRBJ2-7, with D possibly matching TRBD2 (8 bases). Germline CDR1 DFQATT, CDR2 SNEGSKA (reference sequence). The CDR3 is 14 residues long. Trimming left V 6 bases short and J 2 bases short, with 17 bases between. This chain's CDR3 is CSASGGGQTYEQYF. CDR3 nucleotides: TGCAGTGCGTCCGGGGGGGGACAGACCTACGAGCAGTACTTC.

The V and J genes are TRBV15 and TRBJ2-3; tentative D call: TRBD2 (5 bases). V shed 8 bases and J shed 1 base, with 10 bases lying between them. Germline V gene data show CDR1 as LNHNV and CDR2 as YYDKDF (reference sequence). The CDR3 length is 13 residues. DNA of the CDR3: TGTGCCACCTCACCCGGGGGCACAGATACGCAGTATTTT. This codes for CATSPGGTDTQYF.

This clonotype was found many times. V gene TRBV24-1 combines with J gene TRBJ2-7; D unresolved. The CDR3 covers 13 residues. Trimming stripped 3 bases from V and 2 bases from J, with 7 bases between. Germline CDR1 reads KGHDR; CDR2 reads SFDVKD. As DNA, the CDR3 is TGTGCCACCAGTGATAACGGAGCCTACGAGCAGTACTTC. This gives the protein CATSDNGAYEQYF.